The 20 T cell receptor beta chains below all came from one sample that was sequenced in a study of blood T cells in healthy people across ages. The use of a sample-barcoded 5' primer and a J-beta primer mix characterized a second PCR of roughly 6 to 12 cycles. TCRdb used MiXCR to reprocess the 5' RACE reads, holding one entry per CDR3 protein. The sample holds about 650,000 distinct CDR3 sequences, approximately 31% seen once. What was sequenced was blood. The source of these receptors is a woman of 80 years or more in good health.

The rearrangement uses TRBV5-6 and TRBJ1-1, with D tentatively TRBD1 (6 bases). Germline lookup yields CDR1 SGHDT and CDR2 YYEEEE. This CDR3 spans 15 amino acids. V dropped 3 bases and J dropped 0 bases, with 12 bases sitting between them. The CDR3 loop reads CASSYNRAMNTEAFF. CDR3 nucleotides: TGTGCCAGCAGCTACAACAGGGCCATGAACACTGAAGCTTTCTTT.

This clonotype has a count of ten or more. J is TRBJ1-2 and V is TRBV5-6; D unresolved. Germline CDR1 is SGHDT and CDR2 is YYEEEE. V lost 5 bases and J lost 5, with 13 bases in between. This CDR3 has 13 residues. CDR3 loop: CASRRAESYGYTF. The CDR3 region has the DNA TGTGCCAGCAGGAGGGCAGAATCGTATGGCTACACCTTC. Variable domain in full (rest from reference TRBV5-6 and TRBJ1-2): DAGVTQSPTHLIKTRGQQVTLRCSPKSGHDTVSWYQQALGQGPQFIFQYYEEEERQRGNFPDRFSGHQFPNYSSELNVNALLLGDSALYLCASRRAESYGYTFGSGTRLTVV.

The chain couples TRBV12-3 or TRBV12-4 to TRBJ1-1; the D gene is possibly TRBD1 (6 bases). This CDR3 is 16 amino acids long. The V gene lost 7 bases and the J gene lost 0 bases, with 18 bases spanning the gap. CDR3 coding DNA: TGTGCCAGCACCACAGTGGGGGGGGCGTTGAACACTGAAGCTTTCTTT. As protein: CASTTVGGALNTEAFF.

This clonotype occurred a few times. The rearrangement joins TRBV2 to TRBJ1-2; unclear D gene. The germline V gene encodes CDR1 SNHLY and CDR2 FYNNEI. The ends were cut back, 6 bases at V and 0 bases at J, with 20 bases in the middle. This CDR3 contains 17 residues. The CDR3 region is CASRAASSGSANYGYTF. CDR3 coding DNA: TGTGCCAGCAGGGCTGCCTCCTCCGGCAGCGCTAACTATGGCTACACCTTC. Full variable domain (rest looked up from reference TRBV2 and TRBJ1-2): EPEVTQTPSHQVTQMGQEVILRCVPISNHLYFYWYRQILGQKVEFLVSFYNNEISEKSEIFDDQFSVERPDGSNFTLKIRSTKLEDSAMYFCASRAASSGSANYGYTFGSGTRLTVV.

Many counts were recorded for this clonotype. The chain employs TRBV5-1 and TRBJ2-7; the D gene could be TRBD1 or TRBD2 (6 bases each). CDR1 and CDR2 from the germline V gene are SGHRS and YFSETQ. V gave up 1 base and J gave up 7 bases, with 15 bases separating them. The CDR3 spans 14 residues. The CDR3 bases are TGCGCCAGCAGCTTGTTGGTAGGGGGGACGGAGCAGTACTTC. Residues: CASSLLVGGTEQYF.

The chain uses TRBV20-1 and TRBJ2-3; a weak D match, TRBD2 (5 bases). The germline gives CDR1 DFQATT, CDR2 SNEGSKA (reference sequence). V was cut by 5 bases and J by 0 bases, with 15 bases left in between. This CDR3 spans 15 amino acids. DNA for the CDR3: TGCAGTGCTGACGGGAAGTTGTCTAGCACAGATACGCAGTATTTT. As protein: CSADGKLSSTDTQYF.

The chain is built from TRBV20-1 and TRBJ2-1; maybe TRBD2 (5 bases). The CDR3 totals 15 residues. Per germline, CDR1 DFQATT and CDR2 SNEGSKA (reference sequence). CDR3 sequence (DNA): TGCAGCGCCCGCCCTGCAGGACTCATCTACAATGAGCAGTTCTTC. Encoded protein: CSARPAGLIYNEQFF.

Points on this clonotype: This may arise from a read error, as a much more abundant clone is one base away. This chain connects TRBV5-1 to TRBJ2-4, with 8 positions matching TRBD2. The assigned J gene may be wrong: the sequence end matches TRBJ2-7 better. CDR3 size: 17 residues. In germline, CDR1 is SGHRS, CDR2 YFSETQ. The CDR3 DNA follows: TGCGTCAGCAGCTGGGGAACTAGCGGTGTTGAGAACTACGAGCAGTACTTC. Translation: CVSSWGTSGVENYEQYF.

Regarding this clonotype: One base away lies a much larger clone, so this may be a sequencing read error. This chain connects TRBV27 to TRBJ2-7; no clear D. CDR3 size: 13 residues. V was cut by 3 bases and J by 7 bases, with 13 bases left in between. CDR1 is MNHEY, CDR2 SMNVEV, per germline (reference sequence). The CDR3 DNA is TGTGCCAGCAGTTTCGGTCTGGGGTATGAGCAGTACTTC. Translation gives CASSFGLGYEQYF.

This clonotype has at least ten counts. This CDR3 reads CSARVPARGPYGYTF. The CDR3 DNA reads TGCAGTGCTAGAGTCCCGGCCAGGGGCCCCTATGGCTACACCTTC. V is TRBV20-1 and J is TRBJ1-2, with TRBD1 as a possible D gene (6 bases). The length of the CDR3 is 15 residues. Germline lookup yields CDR1 DFQATT and CDR2 SNEGSKA (reference sequence). V lost 1 base to trimming and J lost 4 bases, with 16 bases between them.

As to this clonotype: A much bigger clone sits one base away, suggesting this may be a read error. This chain links TRBV7-2 with TRBJ1-5; D gene unclear. V was shortened by 8 bases and J by 3 bases, with 11 bases between the two germline ends. CDR3 size: 13 residues. Germline V CDR1 and CDR2: SGHTA, FQGNSA. This chain's CDR3 is CASAPRDNQPQHF. In nucleotides, the CDR3 is TGTGCCAGCGCCCCTCGGGACAATCAGCCCCAGCATTTT.

This clonotype was found a few times. The rearrangement links TRBV25-1 to TRBJ1-1; D gene ambiguous. CDR1 is MGHDK and CDR2 is SYGVNS in the germline V gene. The CDR3 is made up of 14 amino acids. Trimming removed 2 bases at V and 2 bases at J, with 9 bases between. The CDR3 spells CASSEMSPNTEAFF. The CDR3 nucleotides read TGTGCCAGCAGTGAAATGTCGCCTAACACTGAAGCTTTCTTT.

The genes are TRBV20-1 and TRBJ2-1; perhaps TRBD1 as D (5 bases). Germline V gene sequence: CDR1 DFQATT, CDR2 SNEGSKA (reference sequence). CDR3 length: 14 residues. V gave up 5 bases and J gave up 0 bases, with 11 bases separating them. The CDR3 loop is CSARQSGSYNEQFF. The CDR3 coding sequence is TGCAGTGCTCGACAGTCTGGCTCCTACAATGAGCAGTTCTTC.

In its sample, this clonotype was seen many times. In DNA form, the CDR3 reads TGTGCCAGCAGCTTACGCCACAGGAGCTATGGCTACACCTTC. Protein sequence: CASSLRHRSYGYTF. The chain links TRBV7-2 to TRBJ1-2, with D perhaps TRBD1 (5 bases). Deletions cut 2 bases from V and 4 bases from J, with 11 bases between. Germline assignment: CDR1 SGHTA and CDR2 FQGNSA. The CDR3 is made up of 14 amino acids.

The chain has TRBV7-2 and TRBJ1-2; no definite D call. CDR3 length equals 15 residues. Germline lookup yields CDR1 SGHTA and CDR2 FQGNSA. Deletions cut 4 bases from V and 4 bases from J, with 16 bases between. For the CDR3, the DNA is TGTGCCAGCAGCTCACTTCAGCTAATTAGCTATGGCTACACCTTC. Translating gives CASSSLQLISYGYTF.

The V and J genes are TRBV2 and TRBJ2-7; the D gene is possibly TRBD1 (6 bases). This CDR3 spans 14 amino acids. Between the trimmed V and J ends, which lost 7 bases and 3 bases, there was a span of 16 bases. Germline V gene lookup returns CDR1 SNHLY and CDR2 FYNNEI. For the CDR3, the DNA is TGTGCCAGCATCCCATCAGGGGCGCGCTACGAGCAGTACTTC. It translates to CASIPSGARYEQYF.

This clonotype was seen many times. The gene calls are TRBV5-5 and TRBJ2-7; D is uncertain. CDR1 is SGHKS and CDR2 is YYEKEE in the germline V gene (reference sequence). V lost 1 base and J lost 3, with 8 bases in between. The CDR3 runs to 13 residues. CDR3 loop: CASSLFSDYEQYF. CDR3 coding DNA: TGTGCCAGCAGCTTGTTCTCAGACTACGAGCAGTACTTC.

This clonotype was seen a few times. The chain has TRBV2 and TRBJ1-2, with TRBD1 identical over 7 bases. CDR1 and CDR2 (germline): SNHLY, FYNNEI. The CDR3 spans 15 residues. V lost 6 bases and J lost 4; bases outside the gene matches: 11. The DNA for the CDR3 is TGTGCCAGCAGCACGGACTGGGACAGCCCCTATGGCTACACCTTC. Protein sequence: CASSTDWDSPYGYTF.

In its sample, this clonotype was seen many times. The V gene is TRBV7-9, the J gene TRBJ1-2; D is ambiguous. The germline V gene encodes CDR1 SEHNR and CDR2 FQNEAQ (reference sequence). There are 12 residues in the CDR3. With 1 base removed from V and 4 bases from J, the gap between germline ends came to 4 bases. This CDR3 is CASSLVLYGYTF. CDR3 sequence (DNA): TGTGCCAGCAGCTTAGTTCTCTATGGCTACACCTTC.

At least ten counts were recorded for this clonotype. This chain joins TRBV7-8 and TRBJ2-1, with TRBD2 matching over 12 bases. V gave up 7 bases and J gave up 0 bases; unmatched junction bases: 10. There are 18 residues in the CDR3. Germline values: CDR1 SGHVS, CDR2 FQNEAQ. CDR3 DNA: TGTGCCAGCATCCCGACTAGCGGGGGCCCTAGCTCCTACAATGAGCAGTTCTTC. Residues: CASIPTSGGPSSYNEQFF. The variable domain in full, completed from reference TRBV7-8 and TRBJ2-1, reads GAGVSQSPRYKVAKRGQDVALRCDPISGHVSLFWYQQALGQGPEFLTYFQNEAQLDKSGLPSDRFFAERPEGSVSTLKIQRTQQEDSAVYLCASIPTSGGPSSYNEQFFGPGTRLTVL.